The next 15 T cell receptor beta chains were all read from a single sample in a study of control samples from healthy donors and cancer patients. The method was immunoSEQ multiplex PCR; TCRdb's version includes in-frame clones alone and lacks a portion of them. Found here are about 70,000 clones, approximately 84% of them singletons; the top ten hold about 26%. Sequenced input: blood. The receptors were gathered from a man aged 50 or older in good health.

CDR3 in amino acids: CASSQVLGYGYTF. CDR3 sequence (DNA): TGTGCCAGCAGCCAAGTGTTGGGATATGGCTACACCTTC. This sequence joins TRBV14 and TRBJ1-2; no reliable D call. Looked up from germline, CDR1 is SGHDN and CDR2 is FVKESK. V was shortened by 1 base and J by 5 bases, with 8 bases between the two germline ends. The CDR3 loop spans 13 amino acids.

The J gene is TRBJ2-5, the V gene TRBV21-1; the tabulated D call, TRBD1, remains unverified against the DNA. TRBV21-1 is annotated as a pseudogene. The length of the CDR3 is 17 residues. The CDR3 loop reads CASSKEVRQGVGETQYF. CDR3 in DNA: TGTGCCAGCAGCAAAGAGGTAAGGCAGGGGGTAGGCGAGACCCAGTACTTC.

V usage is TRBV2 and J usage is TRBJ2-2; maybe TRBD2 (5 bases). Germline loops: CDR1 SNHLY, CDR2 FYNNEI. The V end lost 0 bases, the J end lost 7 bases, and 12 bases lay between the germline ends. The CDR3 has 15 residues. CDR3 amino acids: CASSEALLASGELFF. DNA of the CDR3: TGTGCCAGCAGTGAAGCGCTCCTAGCAAGCGGGGAGCTGTTTTTT.

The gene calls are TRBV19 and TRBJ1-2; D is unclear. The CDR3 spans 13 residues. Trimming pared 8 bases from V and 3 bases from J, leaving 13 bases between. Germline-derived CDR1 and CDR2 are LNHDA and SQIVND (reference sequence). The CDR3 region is CASSFGGDYGYTF. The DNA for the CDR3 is TGTGCCAGTTCGTTCGGCGGAGACTATGGCTACACCTTC.

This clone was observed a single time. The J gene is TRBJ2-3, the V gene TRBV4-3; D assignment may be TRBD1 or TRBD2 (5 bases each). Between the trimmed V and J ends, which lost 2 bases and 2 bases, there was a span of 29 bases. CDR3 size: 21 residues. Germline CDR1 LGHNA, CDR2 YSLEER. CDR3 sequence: CASSQLGLGLETQGHTDTQYF. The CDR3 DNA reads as TGCGCCAGCAGCCAACTCGGGCTAGGACTGGAGACTCAGGGCCACACAGATACGCAGTATTTT.

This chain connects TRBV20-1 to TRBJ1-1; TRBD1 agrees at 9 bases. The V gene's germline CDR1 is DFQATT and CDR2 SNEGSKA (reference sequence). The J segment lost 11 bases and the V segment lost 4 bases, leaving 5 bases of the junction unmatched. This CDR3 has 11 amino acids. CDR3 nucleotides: TGCAGTGCTAATGGGGACAGGGCGGCTTTCTTT. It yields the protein CSANGDRAAFF.

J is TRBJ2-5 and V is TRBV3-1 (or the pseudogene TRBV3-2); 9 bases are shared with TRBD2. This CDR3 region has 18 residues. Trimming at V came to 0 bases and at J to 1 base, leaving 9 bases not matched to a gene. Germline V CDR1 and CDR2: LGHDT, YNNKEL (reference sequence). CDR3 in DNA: TGTGCCAGCAGCCAAGATACGAGCGGGGGGCCTCCCCAAGAGACCCAGTACTTC. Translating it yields CASSQDTSGGPPQETQYF.

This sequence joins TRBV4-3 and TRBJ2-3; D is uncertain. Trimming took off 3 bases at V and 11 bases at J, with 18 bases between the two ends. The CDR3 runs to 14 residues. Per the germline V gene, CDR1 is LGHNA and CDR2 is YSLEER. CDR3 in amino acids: CASSHTGSLGGQYF. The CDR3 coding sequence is TGCGCCAGCAGCCACACCGGGTCCCTAGGCGGGCAGTATTTT.

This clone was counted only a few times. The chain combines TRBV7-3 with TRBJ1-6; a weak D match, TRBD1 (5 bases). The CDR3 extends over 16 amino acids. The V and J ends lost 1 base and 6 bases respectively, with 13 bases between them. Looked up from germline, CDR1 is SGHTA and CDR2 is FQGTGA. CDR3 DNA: TGTGCCAGCAGCTTAAGCGGGGCACGGGCTAATTCACCCCTCCACTTT. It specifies CASSLSGARANSPLHF. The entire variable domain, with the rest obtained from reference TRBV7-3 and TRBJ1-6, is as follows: GAGVSQTPSNKVTEKGKYVELRCDPISGHTALYWYRQSLGQGPEFLIYFQGTGAADDSGLPNDRFFAVRPEGSVSTLKIQRTERGDSAVYLCASSLSGARANSPLHFGNGTRLTVT.

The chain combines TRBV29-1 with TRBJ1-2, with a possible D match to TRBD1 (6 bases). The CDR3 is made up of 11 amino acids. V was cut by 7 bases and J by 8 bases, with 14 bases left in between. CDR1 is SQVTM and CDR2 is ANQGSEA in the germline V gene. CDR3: CSGGRHPGYTF. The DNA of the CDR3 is TGCAGCGGGGGGCGACACCCGGGCTACACCTTC.

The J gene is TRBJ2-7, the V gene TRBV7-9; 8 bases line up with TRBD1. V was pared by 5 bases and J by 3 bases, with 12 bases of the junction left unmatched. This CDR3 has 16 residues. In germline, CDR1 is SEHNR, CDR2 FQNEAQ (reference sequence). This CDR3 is CASSEDRGRLLYEQYF. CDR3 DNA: TGTGCCAGCAGCGAAGACAGGGGTCGCTTACTCTACGAGCAGTACTTC.

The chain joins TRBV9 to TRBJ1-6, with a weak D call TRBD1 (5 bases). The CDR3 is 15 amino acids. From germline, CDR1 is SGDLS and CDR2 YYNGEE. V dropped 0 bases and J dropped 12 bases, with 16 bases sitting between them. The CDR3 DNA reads TGTGCCAGCAGCGTAGAGGGACTTTCTGGGGAACCCCTCCACTTT. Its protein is CASSVEGLSGEPLHF.

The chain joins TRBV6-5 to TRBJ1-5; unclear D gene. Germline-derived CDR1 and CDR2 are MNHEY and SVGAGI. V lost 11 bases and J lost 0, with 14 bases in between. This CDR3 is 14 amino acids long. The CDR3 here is CAGSGDGSNQPQHF. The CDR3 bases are TGTGCCGGCTCGGGTGATGGTAGCAATCAGCCCCAGCATTTT.

The CDR3 here is CASSERDRASYNEQFF. The CDR3 region has the DNA TGTGCCAGCAGTGAACGGGACAGGGCTTCCTACAATGAGCAGTTCTTC. The rearrangement links TRBV6-1 to TRBJ2-1; 9 nucleotides align to TRBD1. The V gene end was trimmed by 2 bases and the J gene end by 1 base; junction bases not matched to a gene: 3. Looked up from germline, CDR1 is MNHNS and CDR2 is SASEGT. This CDR3 region has 16 residues.

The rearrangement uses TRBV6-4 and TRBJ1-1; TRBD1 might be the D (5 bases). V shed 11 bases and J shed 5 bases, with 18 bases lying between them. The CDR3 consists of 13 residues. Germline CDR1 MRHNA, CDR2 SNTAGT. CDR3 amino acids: CAQNGTGGTEAFF. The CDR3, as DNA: TGTGCCCAAAATGGGACTGGGGGGACTGAAGCTTTCTTT.